This T cell receptor beta chain was identified in a study of T cell repertoires in aging, cancer and after chemotherapy. Study at large: Six age groups, ranging from 30 or younger to 70 or older, included the donors.

Findings of the study overall: Untreated cancer patients had significantly lower blood TCR diversity than age-matched healthy donors. In each cancer cohort, median generation probability increased across chemotherapy, suggesting thymic output rebounded. In healthy donors, age-related TCR diversity loss mainly reflected lost richness.

In the case of this clonotype: The antigen remains unidentified. A read error may explain this, as a much larger clone is one base away. The CDR3 ends on some other residue instead of the conserved phenylalanine or tryptophan, so this is likely a read error.

Multiplex touch-down PCR with TRB-A/B primers amplified rearranged V-D-J TRB sequences. TCRdb ran MiXCR on the multiplex PCR reads and lists one entry per CDR3 protein. The sample has over 10,000 distinct CDR3 sequences; more than 25% are singletons. The length of the CDR3 is 13 residues. The V gene lost 6 bases and the J gene lost 7 bases, with 12 bases spanning the gap. CDR1 and CDR2 (germline): LNHDA, SQIVND (reference sequence). Peripheral blood genomic DNA, not sorted cells or RNA, was the template. The sequence derives from a human donor in good health. The sample was blood. The genes are TRBV19 and TRBJ1-4; D call uncertain. The CDR3, as DNA: TGTGCCAGTAGGGTGTTACAAGGTGAAAAACTGTTTTTG. Translating gives CASRVLQGEKLFL.